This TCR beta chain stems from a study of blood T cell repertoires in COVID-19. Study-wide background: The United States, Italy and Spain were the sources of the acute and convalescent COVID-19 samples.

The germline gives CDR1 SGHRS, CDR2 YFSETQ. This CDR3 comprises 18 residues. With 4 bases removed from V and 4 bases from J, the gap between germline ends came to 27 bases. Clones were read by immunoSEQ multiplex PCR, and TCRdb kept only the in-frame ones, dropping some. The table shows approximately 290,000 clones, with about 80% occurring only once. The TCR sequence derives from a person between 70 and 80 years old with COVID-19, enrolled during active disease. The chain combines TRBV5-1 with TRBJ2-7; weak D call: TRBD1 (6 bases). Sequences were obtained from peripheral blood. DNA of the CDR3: TGCGCCAGCAGCACCTACCGCAGGGGTACACCTAAAAATTACGAGCAGTACTTC. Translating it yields CASSTYRRGTPKNYEQYF.